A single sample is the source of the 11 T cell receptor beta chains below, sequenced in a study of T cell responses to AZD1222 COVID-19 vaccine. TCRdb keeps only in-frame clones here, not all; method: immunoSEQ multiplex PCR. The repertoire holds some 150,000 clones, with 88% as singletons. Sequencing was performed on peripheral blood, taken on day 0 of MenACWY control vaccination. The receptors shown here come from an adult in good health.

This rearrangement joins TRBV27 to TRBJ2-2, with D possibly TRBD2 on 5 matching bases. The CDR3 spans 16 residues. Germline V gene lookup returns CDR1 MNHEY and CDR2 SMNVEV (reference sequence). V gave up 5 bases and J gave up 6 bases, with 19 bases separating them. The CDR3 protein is CASSAEIGYSAGELFF. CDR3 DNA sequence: TGTGCCAGCAGTGCAGAGATTGGGTATAGCGCCGGGGAGCTGTTTTTT.

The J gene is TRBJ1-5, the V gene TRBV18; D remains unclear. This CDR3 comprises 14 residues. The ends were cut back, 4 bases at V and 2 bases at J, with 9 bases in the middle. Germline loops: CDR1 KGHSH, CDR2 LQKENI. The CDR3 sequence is CASSQKSGNQPQHF. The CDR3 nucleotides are TGTGCCAGCTCACAGAAGTCGGGCAATCAGCCCCAGCATTTT.

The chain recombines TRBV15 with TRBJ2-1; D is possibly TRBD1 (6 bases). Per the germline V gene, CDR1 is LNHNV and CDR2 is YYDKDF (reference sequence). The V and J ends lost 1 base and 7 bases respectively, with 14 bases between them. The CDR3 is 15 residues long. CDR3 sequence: CATSRGGLRGNEQFF. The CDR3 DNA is TGTGCCACCAGCAGAGGGGGGCTGAGGGGAAATGAGCAGTTCTTC.

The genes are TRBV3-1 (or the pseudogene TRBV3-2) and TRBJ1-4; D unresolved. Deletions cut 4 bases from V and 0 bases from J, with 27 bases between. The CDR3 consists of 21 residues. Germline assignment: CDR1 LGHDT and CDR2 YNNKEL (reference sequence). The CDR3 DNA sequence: TGTGCCAGCAGCCGATTCGGGAAACCACAGTCAGTCCATGCAACTAATGAAAAACTGTTTTTT. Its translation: CASSRFGKPQSVHATNEKLFF.

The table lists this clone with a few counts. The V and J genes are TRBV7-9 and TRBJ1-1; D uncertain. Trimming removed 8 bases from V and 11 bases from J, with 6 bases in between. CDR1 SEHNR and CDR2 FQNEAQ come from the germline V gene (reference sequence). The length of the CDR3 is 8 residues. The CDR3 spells CASLVAFF. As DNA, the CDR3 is TGTGCCAGCTTGGTCGCTTTCTTT.

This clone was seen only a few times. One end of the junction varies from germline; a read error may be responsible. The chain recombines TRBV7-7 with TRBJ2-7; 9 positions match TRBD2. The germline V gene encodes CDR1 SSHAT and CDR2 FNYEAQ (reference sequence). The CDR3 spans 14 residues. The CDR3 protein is CASSSKGTSCEQYF. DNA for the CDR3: TGTGCTAGCAGCTCAAAGGGGACTAGCTGCGAGCAGTACTTC.

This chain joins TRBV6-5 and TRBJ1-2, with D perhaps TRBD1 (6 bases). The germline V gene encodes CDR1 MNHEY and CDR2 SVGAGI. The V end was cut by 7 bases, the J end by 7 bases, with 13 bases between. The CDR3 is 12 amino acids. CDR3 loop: CASTQGLAGYTF. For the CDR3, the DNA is TGTGCCAGCACGCAGGGGTTAGCTGGCTACACCTTC.

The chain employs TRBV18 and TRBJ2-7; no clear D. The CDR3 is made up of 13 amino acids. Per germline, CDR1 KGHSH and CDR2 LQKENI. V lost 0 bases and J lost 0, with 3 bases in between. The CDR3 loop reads CASSPPRSYEQYF. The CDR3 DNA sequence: TGTGCCAGCTCACCACCCCGCTCCTACGAGCAGTACTTC.

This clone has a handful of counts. Here the CDR3 reads CASSPPQGSDQPQHF. The CDR3 DNA is TGTGCCAGCTCACCGCCGCAGGGGTCCGATCAGCCCCAGCATTTT. The chain carries TRBV18 and TRBJ1-5; D perhaps matches TRBD1 (6 bases). Looked up from germline, CDR1 is KGHSH and CDR2 is LQKENI. V was cut by 3 bases and J by 5 bases, with 14 bases left in between. The CDR3 sequence is 15 residues long.

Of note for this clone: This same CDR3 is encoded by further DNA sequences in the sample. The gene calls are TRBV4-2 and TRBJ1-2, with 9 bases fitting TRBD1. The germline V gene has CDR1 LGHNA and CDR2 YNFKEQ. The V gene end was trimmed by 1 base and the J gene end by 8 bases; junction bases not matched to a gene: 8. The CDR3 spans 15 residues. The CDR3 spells CASSQASTGGRGYTF. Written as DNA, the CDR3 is TGTGCCAGCAGCCAAGCCAGTACAGGGGGCAGGGGCTACACCTTC.

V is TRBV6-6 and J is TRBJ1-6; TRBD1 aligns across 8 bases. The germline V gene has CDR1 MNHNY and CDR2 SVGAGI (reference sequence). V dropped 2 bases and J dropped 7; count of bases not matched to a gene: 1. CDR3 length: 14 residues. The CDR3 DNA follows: TGTGCCAGCAGTTACGGGACAGGCAATTCACCCCTCCACTTT. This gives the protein CASSYGTGNSPLHF.